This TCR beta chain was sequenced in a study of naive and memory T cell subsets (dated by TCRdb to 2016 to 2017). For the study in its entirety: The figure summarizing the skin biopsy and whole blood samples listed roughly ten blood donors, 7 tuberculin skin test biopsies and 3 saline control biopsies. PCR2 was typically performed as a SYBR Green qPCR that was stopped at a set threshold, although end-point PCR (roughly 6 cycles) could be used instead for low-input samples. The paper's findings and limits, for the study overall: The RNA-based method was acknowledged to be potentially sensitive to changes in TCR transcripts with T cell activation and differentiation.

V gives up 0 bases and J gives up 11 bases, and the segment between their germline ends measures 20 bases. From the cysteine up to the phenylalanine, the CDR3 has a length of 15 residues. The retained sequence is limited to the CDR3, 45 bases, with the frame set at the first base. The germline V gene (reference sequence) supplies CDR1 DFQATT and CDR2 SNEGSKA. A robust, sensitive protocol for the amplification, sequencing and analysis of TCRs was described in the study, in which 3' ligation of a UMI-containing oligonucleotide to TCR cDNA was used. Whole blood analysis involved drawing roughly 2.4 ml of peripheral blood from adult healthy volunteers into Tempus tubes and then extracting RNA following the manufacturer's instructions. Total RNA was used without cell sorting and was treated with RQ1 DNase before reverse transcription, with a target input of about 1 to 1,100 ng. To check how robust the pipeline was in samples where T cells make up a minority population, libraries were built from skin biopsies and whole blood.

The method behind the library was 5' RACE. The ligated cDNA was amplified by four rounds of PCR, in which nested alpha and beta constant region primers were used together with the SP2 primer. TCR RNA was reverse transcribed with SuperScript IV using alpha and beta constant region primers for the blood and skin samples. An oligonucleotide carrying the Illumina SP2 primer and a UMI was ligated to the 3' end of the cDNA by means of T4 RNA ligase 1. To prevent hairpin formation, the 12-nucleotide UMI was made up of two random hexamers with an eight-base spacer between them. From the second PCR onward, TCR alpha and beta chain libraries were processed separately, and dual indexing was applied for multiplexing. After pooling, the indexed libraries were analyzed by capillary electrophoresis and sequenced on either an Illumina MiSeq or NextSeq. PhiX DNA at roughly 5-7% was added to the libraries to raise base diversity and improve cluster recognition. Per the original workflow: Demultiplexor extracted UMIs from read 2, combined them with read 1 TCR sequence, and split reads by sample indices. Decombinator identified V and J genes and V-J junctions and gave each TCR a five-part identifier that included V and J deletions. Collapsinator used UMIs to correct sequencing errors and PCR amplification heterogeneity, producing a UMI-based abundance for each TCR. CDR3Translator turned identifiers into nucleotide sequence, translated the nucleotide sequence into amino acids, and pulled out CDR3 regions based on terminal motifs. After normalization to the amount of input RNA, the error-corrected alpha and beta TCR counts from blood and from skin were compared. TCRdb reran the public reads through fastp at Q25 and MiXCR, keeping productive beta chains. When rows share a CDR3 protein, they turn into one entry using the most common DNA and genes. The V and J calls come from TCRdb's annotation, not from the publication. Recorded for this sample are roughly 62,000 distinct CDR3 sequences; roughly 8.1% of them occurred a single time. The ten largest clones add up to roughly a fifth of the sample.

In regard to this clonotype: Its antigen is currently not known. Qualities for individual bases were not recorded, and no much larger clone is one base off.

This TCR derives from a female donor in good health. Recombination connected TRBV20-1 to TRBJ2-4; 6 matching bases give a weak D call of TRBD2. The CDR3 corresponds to CSARDVVPGVPLQYF. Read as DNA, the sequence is TGCAGTGCTAGAGATGTCGTTCCGGGGGTCCCCCTTCAGTACTTC.